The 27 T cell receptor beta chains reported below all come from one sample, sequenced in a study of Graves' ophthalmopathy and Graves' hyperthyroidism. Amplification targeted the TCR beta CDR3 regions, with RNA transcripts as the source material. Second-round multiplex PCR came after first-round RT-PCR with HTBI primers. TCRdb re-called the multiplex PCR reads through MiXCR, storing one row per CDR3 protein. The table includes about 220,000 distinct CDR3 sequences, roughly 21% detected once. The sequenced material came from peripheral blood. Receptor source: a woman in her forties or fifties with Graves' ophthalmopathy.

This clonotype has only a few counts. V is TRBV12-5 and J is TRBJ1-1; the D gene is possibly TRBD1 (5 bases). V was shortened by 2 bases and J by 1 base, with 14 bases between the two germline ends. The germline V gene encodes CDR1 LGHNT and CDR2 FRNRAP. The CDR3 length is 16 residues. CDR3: CASGLSGRGANTEAFF. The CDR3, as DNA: TGTGCTAGTGGTTTGTCCGGACGAGGGGCGAACACTGAAGCTTTCTTT.

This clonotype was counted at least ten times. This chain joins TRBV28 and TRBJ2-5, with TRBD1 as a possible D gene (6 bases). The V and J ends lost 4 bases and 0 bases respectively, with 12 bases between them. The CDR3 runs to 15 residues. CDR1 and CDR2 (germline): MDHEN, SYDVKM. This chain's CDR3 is CASSSRQAYQETQYF. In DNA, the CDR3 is TGTGCCAGCAGTTCCAGACAGGCATACCAAGAGACCCAGTACTTC. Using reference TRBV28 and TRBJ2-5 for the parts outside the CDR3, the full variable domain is DVKVTQSSRYLVKRTGEKVFLECVQDMDHENMFWYRQDPGLGLRLIYFSYDVKMKEKGDIPEGYSVSREKKERFSLILESASTNQTSMYLCASSSRQAYQETQYFGPGTRLLVL.

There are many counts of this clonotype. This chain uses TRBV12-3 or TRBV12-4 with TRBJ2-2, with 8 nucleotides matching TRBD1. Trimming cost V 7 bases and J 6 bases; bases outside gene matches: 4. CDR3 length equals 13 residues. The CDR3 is CASNLQGAGELFF. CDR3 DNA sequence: TGTGCCAGCAACCTACAGGGGGCCGGGGAGCTGTTTTTT.

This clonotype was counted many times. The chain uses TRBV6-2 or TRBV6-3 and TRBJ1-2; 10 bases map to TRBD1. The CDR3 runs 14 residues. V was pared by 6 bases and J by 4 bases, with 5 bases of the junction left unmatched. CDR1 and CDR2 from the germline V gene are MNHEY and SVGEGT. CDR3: CASSGTGVSYGYTF. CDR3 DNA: TGTGCCAGCAGCGGGACAGGGGTGAGCTATGGCTACACCTTC.

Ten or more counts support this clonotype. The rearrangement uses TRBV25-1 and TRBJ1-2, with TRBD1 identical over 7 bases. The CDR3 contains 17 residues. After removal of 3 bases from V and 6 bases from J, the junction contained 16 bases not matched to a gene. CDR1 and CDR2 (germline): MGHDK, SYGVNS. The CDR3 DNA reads TGTGCCAGCAGTGAGAGGGAGGGGGGACAGCTATTGAATGGCTACACCTTC. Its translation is CASSEREGGQLLNGYTF.

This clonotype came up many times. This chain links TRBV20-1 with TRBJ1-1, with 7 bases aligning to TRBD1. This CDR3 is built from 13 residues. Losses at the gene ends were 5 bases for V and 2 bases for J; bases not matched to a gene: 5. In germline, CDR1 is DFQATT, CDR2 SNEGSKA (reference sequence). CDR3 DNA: TGCAGTGCTCGGACAGGAGAAAACACTGAAGCTTTCTTT. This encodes CSARTGENTEAFF.

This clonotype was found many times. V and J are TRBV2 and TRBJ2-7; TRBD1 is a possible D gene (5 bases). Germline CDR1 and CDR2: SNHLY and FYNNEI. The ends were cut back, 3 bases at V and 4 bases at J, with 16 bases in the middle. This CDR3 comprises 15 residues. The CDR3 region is CASSDFGQGDYEQYF. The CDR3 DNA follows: TGTGCCAGCAGTGATTTTGGCCAGGGTGATTACGAGCAGTACTTC.

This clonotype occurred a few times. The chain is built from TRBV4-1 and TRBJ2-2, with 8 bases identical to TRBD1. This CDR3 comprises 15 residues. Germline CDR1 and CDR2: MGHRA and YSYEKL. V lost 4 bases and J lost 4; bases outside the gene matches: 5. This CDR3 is CASSPDRGRTGELFF. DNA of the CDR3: TGCGCCAGCAGCCCCGACAGGGGACGCACCGGGGAGCTGTTTTTT.

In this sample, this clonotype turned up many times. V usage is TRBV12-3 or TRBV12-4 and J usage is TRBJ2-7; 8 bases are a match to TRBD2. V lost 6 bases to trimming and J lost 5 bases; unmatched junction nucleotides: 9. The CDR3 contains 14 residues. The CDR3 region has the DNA TGTGCCAGCAGACCCGCCGGGGGGGGACACGAGCAGTACTTC. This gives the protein CASRPAGGGHEQYF.

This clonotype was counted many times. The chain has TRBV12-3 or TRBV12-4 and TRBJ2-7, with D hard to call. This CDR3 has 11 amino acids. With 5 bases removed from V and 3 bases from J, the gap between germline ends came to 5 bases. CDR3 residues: CASSKGYEQYF. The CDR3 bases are TGTGCCAGCAGTAAGGGCTACGAGCAGTACTTC.

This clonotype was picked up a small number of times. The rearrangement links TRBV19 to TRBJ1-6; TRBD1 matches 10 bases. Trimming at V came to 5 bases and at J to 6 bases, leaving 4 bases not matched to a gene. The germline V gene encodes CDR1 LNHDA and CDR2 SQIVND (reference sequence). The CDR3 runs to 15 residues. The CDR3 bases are TGTGCCAGTAGTCCCCGGGACAGGGGTAATTCACCCCTCCACTTT. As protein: CASSPRDRGNSPLHF.

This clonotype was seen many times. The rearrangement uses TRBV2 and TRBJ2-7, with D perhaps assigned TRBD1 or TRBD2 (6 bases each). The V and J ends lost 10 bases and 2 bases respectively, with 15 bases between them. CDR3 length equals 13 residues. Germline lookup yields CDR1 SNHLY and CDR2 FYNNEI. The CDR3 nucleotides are TGTGCCACTAAGATAGGGGGGCCCTACGAGCAGTACTTC. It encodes CATKIGGPYEQYF.

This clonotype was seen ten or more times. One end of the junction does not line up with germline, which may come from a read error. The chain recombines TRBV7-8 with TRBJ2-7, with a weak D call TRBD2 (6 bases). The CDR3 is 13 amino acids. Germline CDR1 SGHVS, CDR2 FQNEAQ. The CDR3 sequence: CASSVRWDSPVLF. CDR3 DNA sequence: TGTGCCAGCAGCGTCCGCTGGGACTCACCTGTTCTCTTC.

The CDR3 DNA follows: TGCGCCAGCAGCCAAGAGTCTGCGGGAGCCCACACCTACGAGCAGTACTTC. This codes for CASSQESAGAHTYEQYF. The chain recombines TRBV4-1 with TRBJ2-7, with 7 bases matching TRBD2. The CDR3 has 17 residues. The germline gives CDR1 MGHRA, CDR2 YSYEKL. V lost 0 bases, J lost 2 bases, and 10 bases stayed unmatched.

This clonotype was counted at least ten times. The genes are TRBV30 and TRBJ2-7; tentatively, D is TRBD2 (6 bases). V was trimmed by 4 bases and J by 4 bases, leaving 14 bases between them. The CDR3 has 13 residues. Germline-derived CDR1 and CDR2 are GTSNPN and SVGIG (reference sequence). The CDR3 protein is CAWNRGEVYEQYF. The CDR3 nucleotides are TGTGCCTGGAATAGAGGGGAGGTATACGAGCAGTACTTC. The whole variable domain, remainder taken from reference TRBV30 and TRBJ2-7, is SQTIHQWPATLVQPVGSPLSLECTVEGTSNPNLYWYRQAAGRGLQLLFYSVGIGQISSEVPQNLSASRPQDRQFILSSKKLLLSDSGFYLCAWNRGEVYEQYFGPGTRLTVT.

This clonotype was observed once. The CDR3 DNA reads TGCAGTGCTGGGGACAGTATGAACTATGGCTACACCTTC. Its translation is CSAGDSMNYGYTF. The rearrangement links TRBV20-1 to TRBJ1-2, with 7 bases fitting TRBD1. The CDR3 has 13 residues. Germline V gene data show CDR1 as DFQATT and CDR2 as SNEGSKA (reference sequence). J gave up 2 bases and V 5 bases, and 5 bases lay outside the gene matches.

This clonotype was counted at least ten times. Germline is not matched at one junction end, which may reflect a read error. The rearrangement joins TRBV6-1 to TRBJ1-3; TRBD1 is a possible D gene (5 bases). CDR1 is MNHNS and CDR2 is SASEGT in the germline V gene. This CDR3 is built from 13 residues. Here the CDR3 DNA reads TGTGCCAGCACTCGGGACGCTGGAAACACCATATACTTT. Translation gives CASTRDAGNTIYF.

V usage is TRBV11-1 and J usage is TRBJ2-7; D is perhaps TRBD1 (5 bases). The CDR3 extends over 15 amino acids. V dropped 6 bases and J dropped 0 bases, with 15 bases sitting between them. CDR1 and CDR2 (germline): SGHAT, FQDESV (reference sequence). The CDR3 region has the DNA TGTGCCAGCAGACGGACACAGAGTACCTCCTACGAGCAGTACTTC. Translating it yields CASRRTQSTSYEQYF. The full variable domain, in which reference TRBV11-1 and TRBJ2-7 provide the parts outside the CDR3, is EAEVAQSPRYKITEKSQAVAFWCDPISGHATLYWYRQILGQGPELLVQFQDESVVDDSQLPKDRFSAERLKGVDSTLKIQPAELGDSAMYLCASRRTQSTSYEQYFGPGTRLTVT.

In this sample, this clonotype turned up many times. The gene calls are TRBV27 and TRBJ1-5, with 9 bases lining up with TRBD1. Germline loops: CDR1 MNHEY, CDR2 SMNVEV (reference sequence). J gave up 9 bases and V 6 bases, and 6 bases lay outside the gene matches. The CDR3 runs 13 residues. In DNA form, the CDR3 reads TGTGCCAGCAGAAGACAGGGGGAGATGCCCCAGCATTTT. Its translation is CASRRQGEMPQHF.

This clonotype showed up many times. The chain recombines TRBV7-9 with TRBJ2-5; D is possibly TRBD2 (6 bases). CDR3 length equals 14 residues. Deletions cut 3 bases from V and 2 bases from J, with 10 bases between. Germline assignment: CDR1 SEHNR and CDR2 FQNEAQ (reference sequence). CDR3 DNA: TGTGCCAGCAGCTTCAGTGGGGGGCAAGAGACCCAGTACTTC. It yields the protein CASSFSGGQETQYF.

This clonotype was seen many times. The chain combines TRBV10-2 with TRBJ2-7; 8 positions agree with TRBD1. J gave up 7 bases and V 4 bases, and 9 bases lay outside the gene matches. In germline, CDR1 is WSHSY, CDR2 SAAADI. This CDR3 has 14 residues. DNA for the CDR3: TGCGCCAGCAGTGTGCAGGACAGGGCAAGTGAGCAGTACTTC. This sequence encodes CASSVQDRASEQYF.

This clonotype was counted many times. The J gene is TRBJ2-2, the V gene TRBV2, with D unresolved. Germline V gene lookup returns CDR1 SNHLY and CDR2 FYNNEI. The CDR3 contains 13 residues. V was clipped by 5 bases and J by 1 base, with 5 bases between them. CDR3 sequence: CASSRENTGELFF. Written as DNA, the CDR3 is TGTGCCAGCAGTCGCGAGAACACCGGGGAGCTGTTTTTT.

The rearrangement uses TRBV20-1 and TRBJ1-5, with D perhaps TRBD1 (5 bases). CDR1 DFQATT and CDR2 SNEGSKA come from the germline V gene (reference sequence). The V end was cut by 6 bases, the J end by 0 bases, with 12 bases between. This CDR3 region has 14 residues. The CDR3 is CSAPGRYSNQPQHF. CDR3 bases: TGCAGTGCCCCGGGACGATATAGCAATCAGCCCCAGCATTTT.

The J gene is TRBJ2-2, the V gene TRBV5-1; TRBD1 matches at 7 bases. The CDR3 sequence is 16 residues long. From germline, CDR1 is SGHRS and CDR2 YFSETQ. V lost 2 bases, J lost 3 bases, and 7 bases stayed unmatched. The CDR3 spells CASSFGTAGDTGELFF. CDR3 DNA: TGCGCCAGCAGCTTCGGGACAGCAGGGGACACCGGGGAGCTGTTTTTT.

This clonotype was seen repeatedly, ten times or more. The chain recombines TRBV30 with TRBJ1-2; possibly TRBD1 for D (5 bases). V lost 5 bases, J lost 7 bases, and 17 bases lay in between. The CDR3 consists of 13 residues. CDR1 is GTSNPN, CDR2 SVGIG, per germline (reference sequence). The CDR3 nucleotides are TGTGCCTGGGGGGGACGGAGCGTCGGTGGCTACACCTTC. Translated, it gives CAWGGRSVGGYTF. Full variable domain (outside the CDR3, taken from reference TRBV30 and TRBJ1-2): SQTIHQWPATLVQPVGSPLSLECTVEGTSNPNLYWYRQAAGRGLQLLFYSVGIGQISSEVPQNLSASRPQDRQFILSSKKLLLSDSGFYLCAWGGRSVGGYTFGSGTRLTVV.

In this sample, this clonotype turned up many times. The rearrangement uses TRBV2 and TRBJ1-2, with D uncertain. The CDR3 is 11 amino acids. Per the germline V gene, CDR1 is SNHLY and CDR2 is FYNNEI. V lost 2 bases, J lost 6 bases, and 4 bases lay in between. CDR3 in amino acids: CASSEMDGYTF. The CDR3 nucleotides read TGTGCCAGCAGTGAAATGGATGGCTACACCTTC.

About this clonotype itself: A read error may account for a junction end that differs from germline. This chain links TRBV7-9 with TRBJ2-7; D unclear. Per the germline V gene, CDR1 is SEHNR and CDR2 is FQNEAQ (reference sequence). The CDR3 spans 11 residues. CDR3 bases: TGTGCCACCAGCTTTACCTACGAGCAGTACTTC. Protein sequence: CATSFTYEQYF.